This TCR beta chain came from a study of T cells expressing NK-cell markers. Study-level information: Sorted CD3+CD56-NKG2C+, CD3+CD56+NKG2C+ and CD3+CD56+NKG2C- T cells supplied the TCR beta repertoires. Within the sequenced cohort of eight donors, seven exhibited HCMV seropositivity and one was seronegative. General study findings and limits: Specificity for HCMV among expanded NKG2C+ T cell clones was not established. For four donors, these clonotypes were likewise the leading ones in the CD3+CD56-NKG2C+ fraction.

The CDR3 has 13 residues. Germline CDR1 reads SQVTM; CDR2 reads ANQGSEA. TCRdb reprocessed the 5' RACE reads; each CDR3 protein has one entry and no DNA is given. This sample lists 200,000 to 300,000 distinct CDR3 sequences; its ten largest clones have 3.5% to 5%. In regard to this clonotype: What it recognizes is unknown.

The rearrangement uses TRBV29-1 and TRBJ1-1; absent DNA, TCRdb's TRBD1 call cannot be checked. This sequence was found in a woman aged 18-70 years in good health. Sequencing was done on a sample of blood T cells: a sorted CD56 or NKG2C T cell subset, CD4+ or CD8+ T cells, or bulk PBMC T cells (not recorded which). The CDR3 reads CSVSSTGTGEAFF.